One T cell receptor beta chain is described in this entry. CDR1 is LNHNV and CDR2 is YYDKDF in the germline V gene (reference sequence). The trim removed 6 bases at V and 1 base at J, leaving 17 bases unmatched. The CDR3 is 18 residues long. TCRdb passed the RT-PCR reads through MiXCR, listing each CDR3 protein once. The sample carries about 700,000 distinct CDR3 sequences, 12% to 15% recorded once. This TCR came from a female donor in good health, serving as a healthy control. Sequencing was done on a sample of memory CD4+ T cells from blood. The chain has TRBV15 and TRBJ1-2; 7 positions agree with TRBD1. The chain's CDR3 is CATRSHDRAENLNYGYTF. Written as DNA, the CDR3 is TGTGCCACCAGATCCCACGACAGGGCCGAAAACCTTAACTATGGCTACACCTTC.